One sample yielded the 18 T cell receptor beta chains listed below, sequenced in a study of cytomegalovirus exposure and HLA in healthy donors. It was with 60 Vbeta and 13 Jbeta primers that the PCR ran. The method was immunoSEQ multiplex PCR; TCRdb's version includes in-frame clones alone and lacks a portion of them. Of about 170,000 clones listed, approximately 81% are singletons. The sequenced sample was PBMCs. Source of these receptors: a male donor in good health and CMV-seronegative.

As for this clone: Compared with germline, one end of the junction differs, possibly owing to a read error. CDR3 sequence: CASGVGVWRTNTGELFF. The CDR3 DNA is TGTGCCAGCGGCGTAGGGGTCTGGAGGACGAACACCGGGGAGCTGTTTTTT. The gene calls are TRBV9 and TRBJ2-2; D tentatively fits TRBD1 or TRBD2 (5 bases each). Germline loops: CDR1 SGDLS, CDR2 YYNGEE. The CDR3 has 17 amino acids.

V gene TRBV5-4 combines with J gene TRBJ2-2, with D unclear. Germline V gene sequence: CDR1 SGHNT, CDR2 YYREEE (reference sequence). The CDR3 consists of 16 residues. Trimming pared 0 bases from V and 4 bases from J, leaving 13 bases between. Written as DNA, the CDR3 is TGTGCCAGCAGCTTGGGTCTCGGTTCGGGCACCGGGGAGCTGTTTTTT. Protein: CASSLGLGSGTGELFF.

CDR3 sequence: CASSQLIGSTNEKLFF. In DNA, the CDR3 is TGCGCCAGCAGCCAACTGATAGGGAGCACTAATGAAAAACTGTTTTTT. The V call is TRBV4-1, the J call TRBJ1-4; D remains unclear. This CDR3 is built from 16 residues. CDR1 is MGHRA, CDR2 YSYEKL, per germline. V was trimmed by 2 bases and J by 2 bases, leaving 12 bases between them.

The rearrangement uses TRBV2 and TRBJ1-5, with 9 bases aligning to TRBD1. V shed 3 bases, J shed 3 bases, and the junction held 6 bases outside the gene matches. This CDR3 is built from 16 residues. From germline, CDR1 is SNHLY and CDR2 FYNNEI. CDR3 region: CASSDLGQGSNQPQHF. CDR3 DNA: TGTGCCAGCAGTGATTTGGGACAGGGATCCAATCAGCCCCAGCATTTT. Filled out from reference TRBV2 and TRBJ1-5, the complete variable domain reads EPEVTQTPSHQVTQMGQEVILRCVPISNHLYFYWYRQILGQKVEFLVSFYNNEISEKSEIFDDQFSVERPDGSNFTLKIRSTKLEDSAMYFCASSDLGQGSNQPQHFGDGTRLSIL.

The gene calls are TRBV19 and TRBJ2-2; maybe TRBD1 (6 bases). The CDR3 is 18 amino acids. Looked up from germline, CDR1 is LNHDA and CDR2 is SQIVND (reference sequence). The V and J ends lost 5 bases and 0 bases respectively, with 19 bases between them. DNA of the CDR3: TGTGCCAGTAGTCGACAGGCACCTACGATGGCGAACACCGGGGAGCTGTTTTTT. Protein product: CASSRQAPTMANTGELFF.

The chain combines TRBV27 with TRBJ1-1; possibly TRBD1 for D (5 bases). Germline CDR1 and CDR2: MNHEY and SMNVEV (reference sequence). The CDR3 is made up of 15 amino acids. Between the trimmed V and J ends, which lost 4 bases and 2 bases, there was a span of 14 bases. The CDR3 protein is CASSSYQGLNTEAFF. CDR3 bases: TGTGCCAGCAGTTCTTATCAGGGCTTAAACACTGAAGCTTTCTTT.

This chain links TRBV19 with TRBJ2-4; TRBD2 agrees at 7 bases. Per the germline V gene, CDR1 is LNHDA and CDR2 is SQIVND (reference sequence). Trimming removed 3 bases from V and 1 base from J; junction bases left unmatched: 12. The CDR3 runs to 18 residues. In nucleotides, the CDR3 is TGTGCCAGTAGTATCCCCATGGGGGGGATTCGGGCCAAAAACATTCAGTACTTC. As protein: CASSIPMGGIRAKNIQYF.

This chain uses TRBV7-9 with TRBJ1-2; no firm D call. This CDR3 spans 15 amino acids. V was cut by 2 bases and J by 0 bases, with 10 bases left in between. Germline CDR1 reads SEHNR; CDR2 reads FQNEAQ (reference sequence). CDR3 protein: CASSLNEPANYGYTF. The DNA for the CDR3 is TGTGCCAGCAGCTTAAATGAACCGGCTAACTATGGCTACACCTTC.

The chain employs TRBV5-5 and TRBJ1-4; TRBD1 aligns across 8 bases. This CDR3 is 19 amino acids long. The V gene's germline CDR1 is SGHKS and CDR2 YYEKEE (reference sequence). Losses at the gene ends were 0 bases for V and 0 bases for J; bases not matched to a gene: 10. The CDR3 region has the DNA TGTGCCAGCAGCTTGGTGGGACGGACAGGGCCCTCAACTAATGAAAAACTGTTTTTT. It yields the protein CASSLVGRTGPSTNEKLFF. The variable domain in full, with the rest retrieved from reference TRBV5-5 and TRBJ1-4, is DAGVTQSPTHLIKTRGQQVTLRCSPISGHKSVSWYQQVLGQGPQFIFQYYEKEERGRGNFPDRFSARQFPNYSSELNVNALLLGDSALYLCASSLVGRTGPSTNEKLFFGSGTQLSVL.

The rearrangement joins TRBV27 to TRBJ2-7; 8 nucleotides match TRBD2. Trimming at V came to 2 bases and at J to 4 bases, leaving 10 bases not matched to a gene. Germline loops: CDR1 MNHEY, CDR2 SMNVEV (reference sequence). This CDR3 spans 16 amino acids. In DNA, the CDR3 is TGTGCCAGCAGTTTAATGGCGGCTAGCGGGCGTTACGAGCAGTACTTC. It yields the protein CASSLMAASGRYEQYF.

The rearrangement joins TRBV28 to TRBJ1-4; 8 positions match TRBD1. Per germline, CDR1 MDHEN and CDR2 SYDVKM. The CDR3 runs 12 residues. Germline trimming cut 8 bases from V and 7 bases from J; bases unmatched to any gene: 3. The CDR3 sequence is CASGTGVEKLFF. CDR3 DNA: TGTGCCAGCGGGACAGGCGTTGAAAAACTGTTTTTT. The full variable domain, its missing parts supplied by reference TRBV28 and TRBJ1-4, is DVKVTQSSRYLVKRTGEKVFLECVQDMDHENMFWYRQDPGLGLRLIYFSYDVKMKEKGDIPEGYSVSREKKERFSLILESASTNQTSMYLCASGTGVEKLFFGSGTQLSVL.

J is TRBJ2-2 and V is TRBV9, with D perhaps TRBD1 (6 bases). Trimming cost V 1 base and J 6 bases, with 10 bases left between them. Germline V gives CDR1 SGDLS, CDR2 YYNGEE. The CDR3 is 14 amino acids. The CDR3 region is CASSVRTVPGELFF. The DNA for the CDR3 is TGTGCCAGCAGCGTAAGGACAGTTCCCGGGGAGCTGTTTTTT.

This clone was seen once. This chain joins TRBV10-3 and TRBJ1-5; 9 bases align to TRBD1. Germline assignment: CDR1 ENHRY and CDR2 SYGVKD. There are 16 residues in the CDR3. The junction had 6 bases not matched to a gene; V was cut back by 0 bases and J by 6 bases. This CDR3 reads CAISESRTGDFQPQHF. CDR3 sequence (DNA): TGTGCCATCAGTGAGTCTAGGACAGGGGATTTTCAGCCCCAGCATTTT.

DNA for the CDR3: TGTGCCATCAGTGTGGGGAGCGCGCATCAAGAGACCCAGTACTTC. As protein: CAISVGSAHQETQYF. This chain joins TRBV10-3 and TRBJ2-5; the D gene is possibly TRBD2 (5 bases). Germline CDR1 is ENHRY and CDR2 is SYGVKD. The CDR3 is 15 residues long. Deletions cut 4 bases from V and 2 bases from J, with 14 bases between.

The CDR3 DNA sequence: TGCAGCGTTGAAGATGGGGCAGATACTTTAGCCAAAAACATTCAGTACTTC. Encoded protein: CSVEDGADTLAKNIQYF. V usage is TRBV29-1 and J usage is TRBJ2-4, with a weak D call TRBD1 (5 bases). CDR3 size: 17 residues. V was pared by 0 bases and J by 0 bases, with 15 bases between. Germline loops: CDR1 SQVTM, CDR2 ANQGSEA.

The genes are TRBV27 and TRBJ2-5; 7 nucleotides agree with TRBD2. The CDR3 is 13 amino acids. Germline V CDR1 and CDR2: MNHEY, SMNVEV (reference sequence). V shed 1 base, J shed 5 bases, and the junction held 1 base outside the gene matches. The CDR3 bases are TGTGCCAGCAGTTTATGGGGGGGGGAGACCCAGTACTTC. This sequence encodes CASSLWGGETQYF.

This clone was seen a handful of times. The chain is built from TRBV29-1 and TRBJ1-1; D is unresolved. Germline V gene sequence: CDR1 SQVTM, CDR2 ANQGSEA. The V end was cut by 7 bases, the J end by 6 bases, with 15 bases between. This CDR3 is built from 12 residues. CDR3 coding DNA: TGCAGCGCGGGTAATAGTTGGGCTGAAGCTTTCTTT. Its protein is CSAGNSWAEAFF.

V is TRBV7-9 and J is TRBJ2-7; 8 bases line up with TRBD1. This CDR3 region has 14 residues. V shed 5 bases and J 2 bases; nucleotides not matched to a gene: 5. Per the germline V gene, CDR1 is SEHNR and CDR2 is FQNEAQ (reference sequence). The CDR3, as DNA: TGTGCCAGCAGCACGGACAGGGCTACCTACGAGCAGTACTTC. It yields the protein CASSTDRATYEQYF.